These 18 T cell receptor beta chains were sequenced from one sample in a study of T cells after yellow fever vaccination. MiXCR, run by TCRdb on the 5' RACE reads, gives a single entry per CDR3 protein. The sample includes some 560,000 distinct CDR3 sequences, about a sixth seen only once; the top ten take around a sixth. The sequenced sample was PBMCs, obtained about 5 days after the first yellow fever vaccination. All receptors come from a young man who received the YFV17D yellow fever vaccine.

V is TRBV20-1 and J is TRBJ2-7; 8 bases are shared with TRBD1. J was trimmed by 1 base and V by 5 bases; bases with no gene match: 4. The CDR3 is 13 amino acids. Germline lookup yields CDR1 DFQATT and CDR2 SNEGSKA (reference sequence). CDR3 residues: CSALDRGSYEQYV. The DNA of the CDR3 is TGCAGTGCTCTAGACAGGGGTTCCTACGAGCAGTACGTC.

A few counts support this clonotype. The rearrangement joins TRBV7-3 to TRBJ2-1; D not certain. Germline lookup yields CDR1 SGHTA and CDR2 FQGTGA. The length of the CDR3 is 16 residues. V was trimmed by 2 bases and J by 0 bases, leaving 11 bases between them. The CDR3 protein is CASSLPESSSYNEQFF. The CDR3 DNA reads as TGTGCCAGCAGCTTACCCGAGTCCAGCTCCTACAATGAGCAGTTCTTC.

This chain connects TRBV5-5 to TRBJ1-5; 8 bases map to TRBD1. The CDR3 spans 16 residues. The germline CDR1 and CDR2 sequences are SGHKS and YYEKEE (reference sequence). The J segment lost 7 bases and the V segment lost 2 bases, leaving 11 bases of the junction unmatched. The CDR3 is CASSLMDRVIGQPQHF. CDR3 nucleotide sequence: TGTGCCAGCAGCTTAATGGACAGGGTGATAGGGCAGCCCCAGCATTTT.

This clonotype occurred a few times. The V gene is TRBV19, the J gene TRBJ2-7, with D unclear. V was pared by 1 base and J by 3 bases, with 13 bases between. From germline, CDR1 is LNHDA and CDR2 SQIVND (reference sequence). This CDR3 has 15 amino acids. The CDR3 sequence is CASSIALFDVYEQYF. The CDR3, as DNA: TGTGCCAGTAGTATAGCGCTTTTTGACGTCTACGAGCAGTACTTC.

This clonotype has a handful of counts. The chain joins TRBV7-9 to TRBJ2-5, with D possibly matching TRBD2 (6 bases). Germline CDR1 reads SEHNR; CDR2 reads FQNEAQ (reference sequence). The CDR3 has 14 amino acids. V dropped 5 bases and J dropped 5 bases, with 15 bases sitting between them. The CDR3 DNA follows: TGTGCCAGCAGCCGTGGAGGGGATCGGGAGACCCAGTACTTC. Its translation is CASSRGGDRETQYF.

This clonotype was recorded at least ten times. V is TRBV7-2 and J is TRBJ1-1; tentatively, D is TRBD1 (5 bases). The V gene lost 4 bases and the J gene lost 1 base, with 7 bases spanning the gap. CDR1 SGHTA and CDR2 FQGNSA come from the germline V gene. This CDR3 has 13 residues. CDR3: CASSSDTNTEAFF. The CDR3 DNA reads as TGTGCCAGCAGCTCGGACACGAACACTGAAGCTTTCTTT.

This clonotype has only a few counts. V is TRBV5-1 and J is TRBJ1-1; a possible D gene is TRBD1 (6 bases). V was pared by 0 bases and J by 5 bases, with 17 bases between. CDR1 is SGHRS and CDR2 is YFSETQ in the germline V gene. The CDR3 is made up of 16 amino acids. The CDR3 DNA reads TGCGCCAGCAGCTTGGTCTGGGGGCGAGGGAAAACTGAAGCTTTCTTT. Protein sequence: CASSLVWGRGKTEAFF.

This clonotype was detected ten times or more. CDR3 residues: CASSLVTGELFF. CDR3 DNA sequence: TGTGCCAGCAGCTTAGTCACCGGGGAGCTGTTTTTT. This chain links TRBV7-9 with TRBJ2-2; the D is unclear. Trimming left V 1 base short and J 4 bases short, with 1 base between. The length of the CDR3 is 12 residues. Per germline, CDR1 SEHNR and CDR2 FQNEAQ (reference sequence).

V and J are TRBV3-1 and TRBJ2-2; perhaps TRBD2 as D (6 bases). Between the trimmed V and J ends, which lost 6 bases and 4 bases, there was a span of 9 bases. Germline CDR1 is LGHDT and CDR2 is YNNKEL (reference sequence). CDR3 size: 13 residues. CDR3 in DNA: TGTGCCAGCAGAAACGGGGGCACCGGGGAGCTGTTTTTT. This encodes CASRNGGTGELFF.

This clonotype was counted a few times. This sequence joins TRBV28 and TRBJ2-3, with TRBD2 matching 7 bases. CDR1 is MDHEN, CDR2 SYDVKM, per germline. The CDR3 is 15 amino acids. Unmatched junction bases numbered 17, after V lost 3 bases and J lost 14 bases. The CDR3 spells CASSLGGGSSPTRYF. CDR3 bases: TGTGCCAGCAGTTTGGGGGGGGGGTCTAGCCCCACCAGGTATTTT.

This chain's CDR3 is CASSLPEDSPENEKLFF. DNA for the CDR3: TGTGCCAGCAGCTTACCCGAGGACTCGCCGGAAAATGAAAAACTGTTTTTT. The chain carries TRBV7-9 and TRBJ1-4; D is undetermined. The length of the CDR3 is 17 residues. Trimming shortened V by 2 bases and J by 5 bases, and 18 bases separated the two germline ends. Germline V gene data show CDR1 as SEHNR and CDR2 as FQNEAQ (reference sequence). The full variable domain, completed using reference TRBV7-9 and TRBJ1-4, is DTGVSQNPRHKITKRGQNVTFRCDPISEHNRLYWYRQTLGQGPEFLTYFQNEAQLEKSRLLSDRFSAERPKGSFSTLEIQRTEQGDSAMYLCASSLPEDSPENEKLFFGSGTQLSVL.

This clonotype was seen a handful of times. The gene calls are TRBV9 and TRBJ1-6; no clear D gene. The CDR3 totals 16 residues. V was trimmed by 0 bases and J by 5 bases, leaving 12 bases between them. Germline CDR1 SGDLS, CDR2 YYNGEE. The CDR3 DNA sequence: TGTGCCAGCAGCGTAGAGGCGAACAACCATAATTCACCCCTCCACTTT. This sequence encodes CASSVEANNHNSPLHF.

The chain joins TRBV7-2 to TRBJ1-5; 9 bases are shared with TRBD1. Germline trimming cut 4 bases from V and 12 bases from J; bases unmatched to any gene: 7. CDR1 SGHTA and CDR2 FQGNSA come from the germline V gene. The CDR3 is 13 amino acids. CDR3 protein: CASSSRQGGHQHF. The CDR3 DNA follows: TGTGCCAGCAGCTCGAGACAGGGGGGGCACCAGCATTTT.

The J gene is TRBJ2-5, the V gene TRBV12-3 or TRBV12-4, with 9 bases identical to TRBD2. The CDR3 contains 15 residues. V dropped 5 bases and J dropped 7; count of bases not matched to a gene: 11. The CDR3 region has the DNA TGTGCCAGCAGTCCCTTGGCGGGGGGGTTGGGGACCCAGTACTTC. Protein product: CASSPLAGGLGTQYF.

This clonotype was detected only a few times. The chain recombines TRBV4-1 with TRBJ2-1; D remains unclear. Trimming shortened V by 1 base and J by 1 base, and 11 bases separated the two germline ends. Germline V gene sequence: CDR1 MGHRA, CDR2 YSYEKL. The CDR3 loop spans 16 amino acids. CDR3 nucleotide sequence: TGCGCCAGCAGCCAAGCGGGCAGAGGTTCCTACAATGAGCAGTTCTTC. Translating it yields CASSQAGRGSYNEQFF.

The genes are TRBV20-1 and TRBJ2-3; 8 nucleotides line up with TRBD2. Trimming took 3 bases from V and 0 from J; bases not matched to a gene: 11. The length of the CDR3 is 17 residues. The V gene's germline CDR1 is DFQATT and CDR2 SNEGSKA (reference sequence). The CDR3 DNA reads TGCAGTGCTAGGAAAAACTTAGCGGGGAGAAGCACAGATACGCAGTATTTT. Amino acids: CSARKNLAGRSTDTQYF.

CDR3 nucleotide sequence: TGTGCCAGCTCACCACCCGCCCAGGGAGAGACCCAGTACTTC. This codes for CASSPPAQGETQYF. This sequence joins TRBV18 and TRBJ2-5, with D possibly TRBD1 on 5 matching bases. Per the germline V gene, CDR1 is KGHSH and CDR2 is LQKENI. V dropped 0 bases and J dropped 4 bases, with 9 bases sitting between them. The CDR3 totals 14 residues.

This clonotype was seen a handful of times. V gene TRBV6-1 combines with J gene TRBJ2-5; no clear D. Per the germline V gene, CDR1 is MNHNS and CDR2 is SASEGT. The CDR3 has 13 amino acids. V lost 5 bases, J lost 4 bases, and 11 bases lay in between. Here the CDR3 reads CASSRIPRETQYF. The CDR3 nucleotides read TGTGCCAGCAGTAGAATCCCCCGAGAGACCCAGTACTTC.